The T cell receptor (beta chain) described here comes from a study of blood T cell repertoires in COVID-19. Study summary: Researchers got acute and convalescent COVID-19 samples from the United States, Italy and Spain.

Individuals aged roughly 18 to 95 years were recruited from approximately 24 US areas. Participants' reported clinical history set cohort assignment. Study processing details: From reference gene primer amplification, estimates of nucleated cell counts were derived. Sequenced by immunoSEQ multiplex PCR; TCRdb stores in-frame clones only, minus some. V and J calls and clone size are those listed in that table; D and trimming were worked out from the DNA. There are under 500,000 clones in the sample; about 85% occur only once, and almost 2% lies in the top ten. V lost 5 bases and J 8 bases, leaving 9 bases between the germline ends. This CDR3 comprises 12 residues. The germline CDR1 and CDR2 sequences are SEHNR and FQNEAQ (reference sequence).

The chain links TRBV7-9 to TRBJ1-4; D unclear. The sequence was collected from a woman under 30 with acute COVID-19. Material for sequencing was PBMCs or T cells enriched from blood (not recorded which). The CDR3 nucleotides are TGTGCCAGCAGCCGGAGAACAGAAAAACTGTTTTTT. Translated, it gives CASSRRTEKLFF.